This is a list of T cell receptor beta chains from one sample in a study of blood T cell repertoires in COVID-19. Assay used: immunoSEQ multiplex PCR; TCRdb lists only in-frame clones, some missing. The sample consists of some 300,000 clones, approximately 86% of them appearing once. The sample consisted of peripheral blood. Receptors were obtained from a woman aged 65 to 85 with COVID-19, enrolled during active disease. The conserved cysteine and the conserved F or W are not part of the CDR3 here. The D gene is left open where the match is weak.

j_call d_call v_call cdr3_aa
TRBJ2-5 TRBD2 TRBV7-2 ASSFNAGGQETQY
TRBJ2-2 TRBD2 TRBV19 ASSIESLAGTTGELF
TRBJ1-1 - TRBV9 ASSVIDTEAF
TRBJ2-3 TRBD2 TRBV3-1/TRBV3-2 ASSQGQLAGGRTDTQY
TRBJ2-3 - TRBV7-6 ASSLAGRANTDTQY
TRBJ2-5 TRBD2 TRBV4-1 ASRRLAGGSLETQY
TRBJ2-7 TRBD1 TRBV7-2 ASGNRGGYEQY
TRBJ1-6 - TRBV7-9 ASSFFSWNSPLH
TRBJ1-1 - TRBV29-1 SVGAGMNTEAF
TRBJ1-1 - TRBV29-1 SVDQTVYTEAF
TRBJ2-2 TRBD2 TRBV7-2 ASSLGLAWAGELF
TRBJ2-2 TRBD1 TRBV5-4 ASSSGTGGPGELF
TRBJ1-4 - TRBV19 ASSMGGSDEKLF
TRBJ2-3 - TRBV7-8 ASSPGRNTQY
TRBJ2-7 - TRBV10-2 ASSDSLVKSYEQY
TRBJ1-1 - TRBV6-5 ASSFLRGGTTEAF
TRBJ1-5 TRBD1 TRBV12-5 ASGTSKGARQPQH
TRBJ2-2 - TRBV28 ASSLGGENTGELF
TRBJ1-1 TRBD1 TRBV28 ASSSQGAGERAF
TRBJ1-2 - TRBV9 ASSLNYGYT
TRBJ1-1 TRBD1 TRBV3-1/TRBV3-2 ASSHFDRGPEAF
TRBJ1-5 TRBD1 TRBV6-4 ASKSDQGDQPQH
TRBJ1-2 TRBD1 TRBV12-3/TRBV12-4 ASSRQGGYGYT
TRBJ1-1 - TRBV18 ASSPQQGGTEAF
TRBJ2-3 TRBD2 TRBV5-4 ASSLSGEADTQY
TRBJ2-7 TRBD2 TRBV10-3 AIRGVSGSSYEQY
TRBJ1-1 - TRBV19 ASSIAQGVAEAF